These 15 T cell receptor beta chains were all obtained from the same sample, sequenced in a study of blood T cells in healthy people across ages. Alongside a J-beta primer mix, a sample-barcoded 5' primer served in a second PCR lasting roughly 7 to 11 cycles. TCRdb re-called the 5' RACE reads through MiXCR, storing one row per CDR3 protein. There are roughly 1,100,000 distinct CDR3 sequences in the sample; approximately 26% occur only once, and around 0.75% lies in the top ten. This sample also appeared in a second study, on T cells of mothers and their children.

Sequencing was carried out using blood. Receptor source: a girl between 2 and 10 years old in good health.

The chain carries TRBV10-1 and TRBJ2-5; D not certain. The CDR3 spans 14 residues. Trimming stripped 0 bases from V and 3 bases from J, with 8 bases between. CDR1 is WNHNN, CDR2 SYGVQD, per germline (reference sequence). The CDR3 DNA follows: TGCGCCAGCAGTGAGTCGACTGGGGAAGAGACCCAGTACTTC. Residues: CASSESTGEETQYF.

This clonotype showed up just a few times. The chain combines TRBV28 with TRBJ2-1; D is uncertain. The ends were cut back, 9 bases at V and 4 bases at J, with 7 bases in the middle. Germline V lookup: CDR1 MDHEN, CDR2 SYDVKM. The CDR3 consists of 11 residues. CDR3 nucleotide sequence: TGTGCCAGTGGGCGGTACAATGAGCAGTTCTTC. Protein: CASGRYNEQFF.

This clonotype was seen a handful of times. The chain recombines TRBV3-1 with TRBJ1-2; maybe TRBD1 (6 bases). The V gene lost 3 bases and the J gene lost 2 bases, with 19 bases spanning the gap. The CDR3 consists of 17 residues. The germline V gene encodes CDR1 LGHDT and CDR2 YNNKEL (reference sequence). The CDR3 loop reads CASSHLRTTRGNYGYTF. CDR3 coding DNA: TGTGCCAGCAGCCACCTTAGAACCACCAGGGGAAACTATGGCTACACCTTC.

J is TRBJ1-1 and V is TRBV7-8; the D is unclear. The CDR3 extends over 14 amino acids. Germline V gene data show CDR1 as SGHVS and CDR2 as FQNEAQ. V lost 1 base, J lost 1 base, and 7 bases lay in between. CDR3 bases: TGTGCCAGCAGCTTAGTAGCCCGGAACACTGAAGCTTTCTTT. It translates to CASSLVARNTEAFF.

This clonotype has more than one count but fewer than ten. The V and J genes are TRBV2 and TRBJ1-5; D is possibly TRBD1 (6 bases). The CDR3 spans 15 residues. In germline, CDR1 is SNHLY, CDR2 FYNNEI. V gave up 7 bases and J gave up 1 base, with 14 bases separating them. The CDR3 spells CASNPGQLSNQPQHF. The DNA of the CDR3 is TGTGCCAGCAACCCTGGACAGCTGAGCAATCAGCCCCAGCATTTT.

This clonotype turned up a few times. The V gene is TRBV4-2, the J gene TRBJ2-1; TRBD2 aligns across 12 bases. Trimming took 0 bases from V and 8 from J; bases not matched to a gene: 5. From germline, CDR1 is LGHNA and CDR2 YNFKEQ. The CDR3 sequence is 16 residues long. The CDR3, as DNA: TGTGCCAGCAGCCAAGAATGGCTAGCGGGGGGGGATGAGCAGTTCTTC. It is translated as CASSQEWLAGGDEQFF.

The chain couples TRBV7-2 to TRBJ2-5, with D maybe TRBD1 (8 bases). The V gene lost 3 bases and the J gene lost 2 bases, with 16 bases spanning the gap. The CDR3 length is 16 residues. Germline loops: CDR1 SGHTA, CDR2 FQGNSA. CDR3 residues: CASSFYRGGAQETQYF. CDR3 sequence (DNA): TGTGCCAGCAGCTTCTACAGGGGGGGGGCACAAGAGACCCAGTACTTC. The entire variable domain, with the rest obtained from reference TRBV7-2 and TRBJ2-5, is as follows: GAGVSQSPSNKVTEKGKDVELRCDPISGHTALYWYRQSLGQGLEFLIYFQGNSAPDKSGLPSDRFSAERTGGSVSTLTIQRTQQEDSAVYLCASSFYRGGAQETQYFGPGTRLLVL.

This chain connects TRBV4-3 to TRBJ1-1; maybe TRBD1 (5 bases). The CDR3 is 14 amino acids. Trimming stripped 4 bases from V and 4 bases from J, with 13 bases between. The germline CDR1 and CDR2 sequences are LGHNA and YSLEER. CDR3 loop: CASSPVQGPTEAFF. CDR3 DNA: TGCGCCAGCAGCCCCGTCCAGGGTCCCACTGAAGCTTTCTTT.

Note on this clonotype: Given a much more abundant clone one base away, this may be a read error. The chain is built from TRBV3-1 and TRBJ2-1; 7 nucleotides align to TRBD1. CDR1 and CDR2 (germline): LGHDT, YNNKEL (reference sequence). There are 12 residues in the CDR3. With V trimmed by 6 bases and J by 13 bases, 9 bases remained unmatched. CDR3 DNA sequence: TGTGCCAGCAGTCATCCCGGGACAGATCAGTTCTTC. It translates to CASSHPGTDQFF.

This clonotype has only a few counts. The chain employs TRBV7-2 and TRBJ2-3; 7 bases fit TRBD2. Germline lookup yields CDR1 SGHTA and CDR2 FQGNSA. This CDR3 spans 14 amino acids. Trimming cost V 1 base and J 4 bases; bases outside gene matches: 2. The CDR3 is CASSLGDYSDTQYF. DNA of the CDR3: TGTGCCAGCAGCTTAGGGGACTATTCAGATACGCAGTATTTT.

V and J are TRBV7-6 and TRBJ2-1, with D unclear. CDR1 and CDR2 (germline): SGHVS, FNYEAQ. This CDR3 has 14 residues. Trimming took off 3 bases at V and 8 bases at J, with 14 bases between the two ends. The CDR3 region is CASSLVALGDEQFF. As DNA, the CDR3 is TGTGCCAGCAGCTTGGTGGCCCTCGGAGATGAGCAGTTCTTC.

CDR3 coding DNA: TGTGCCAGCAGCTCCAGACACTACGAGCAGTACTTC. Protein product: CASSSRHYEQYF. The chain employs TRBV5-6 and TRBJ2-7; D uncertain. In germline, CDR1 is SGHDT, CDR2 YYEEEE. The CDR3 has 12 amino acids. The V end lost 3 bases, the J end lost 3 bases, and 7 bases lay between the germline ends. The complete variable domain, with remaining parts taken from reference TRBV5-6 and TRBJ2-7, reads DAGVTQSPTHLIKTRGQQVTLRCSPKSGHDTVSWYQQALGQGPQFIFQYYEEEERQRGNFPDRFSGHQFPNYSSELNVNALLLGDSALYLCASSSRHYEQYFGPGTRLTVT.

This chain links TRBV7-3 with TRBJ2-1; 14 bases are a match to TRBD2. Germline lookup yields CDR1 SGHTA and CDR2 FQGTGA. The CDR3 has 15 residues. V gave up 5 bases and J gave up 8 bases; unmatched junction bases: 5. The CDR3 loop reads CASSGGTSGRHEQFF. DNA for the CDR3: TGTGCCAGCAGCGGCGGGACTAGCGGGAGACATGAGCAGTTCTTC.

The sample holds a few counts of this clonotype. This chain connects TRBV12-3 or TRBV12-4 to TRBJ2-1, with D possibly matching TRBD1 (5 bases). CDR3 size: 12 residues. The ends were cut back, 6 bases at V and 7 bases at J, with 10 bases in the middle. The CDR3 nucleotides are TGTGCCAGCAGGCCAGGGATGAATGAGCAGTTCTTC. Its translation: CASRPGMNEQFF.

This clonotype was counted between two and nine times. The chain couples TRBV7-9 to TRBJ1-1; 10 nucleotides agree with TRBD1. The CDR3 is made up of 15 amino acids. Trimming removed 6 bases from V and 0 bases from J; junction bases left unmatched: 4. CDR1 is SEHNR and CDR2 is FQNEAQ in the germline V gene (reference sequence). The CDR3 region has the DNA TGTGCCAGCAGTCGACAGGGGGCCGTGAACACTGAAGCTTTCTTT. The encoded protein is CASSRQGAVNTEAFF.